This T cell receptor (beta chain) was observed in a study of cytomegalovirus exposure and HLA in healthy donors. General observations from the study: It emerged from a later analysis that several of the most significant clusters appeared to be linked to common viral pathogens. The listing of roughly 160 TCR beta chains classed them as cytomegalovirus-associated. A later analysis reportedly found fewer N-insertions in an Asian-associated ancestry cluster than the approximately 700-donor mean.

The primer mix had 60 Vbeta and 13 Jbeta primers. Libraries were prepared by immunoSEQ multiplex PCR; TCRdb keeps only in-frame clonotypes and omits some of them. The data contain around 240,000 clones, 82% of them singletons. Comments on this clone: Its antigen is unidentified.

The sample was PBMCs. The clonotype was recovered from a woman aged 35 to 49 in good health and CMV-seropositive.

In nucleotides, the CDR3 is TGTGCCAGCACCTTTAGCGGCGGGGCCTACAATGAGCAGTTCTTC. It specifies CASTFSGGAYNEQFF. The V and J genes are TRBV5-4 and TRBJ2-1; maybe TRBD2 (6 bases). The ends were cut back, 6 bases at V and 2 bases at J, with 15 bases in the middle. The CDR3 is 15 residues long. Germline CDR1 is SGHNT and CDR2 is YYREEE (reference sequence).